Listed here are 14 T cell receptor beta chains from one sample, sequenced in a study of T-cell memory formation after mild COVID-19. TCRdb called the 5' RACE reads again in MiXCR, with one record for every CDR3 protein. The sample includes about 90,000 distinct CDR3 sequences, approximately 13% of them seen just once. Material for sequencing was PBMCs or a T cell subset sorted from them (not recorded which). The source of these receptors is an adult woman who had mild COVID-19 (a few samples of this study predate the infection). Cell type and time point are not known.

V and J are TRBV4-1 and TRBJ1-6, with no clear D. The V gene's germline CDR1 is MGHRA and CDR2 YSYEKL. The CDR3 has 20 amino acids. Trimming left V 0 bases short and J 2 bases short, with 20 bases between. The CDR3 region has the DNA TGCGCCAGCAGCCAAGATGGGGTCGCACCCATCGGGACCTATAATTCACCCCTCCACTTT. This encodes CASSQDGVAPIGTYNSPLHF.

This clonotype was counted ten times or more. The chain couples TRBV6-5 to TRBJ2-3; D not resolved. V was clipped by 5 bases and J by 6 bases, with 12 bases between them. Per the germline V gene, CDR1 is MNHEY and CDR2 is SVGAGI. CDR3 size: 13 residues. CDR3 DNA sequence: TGTGCCAGCAGTAACCCTACTGCGGATACGCAGTATTTT. It codes for CASSNPTADTQYF.

This clonotype was found a few times. The rearrangement joins TRBV7-9 to TRBJ1-1, with D possibly TRBD1 on 5 matching bases. Germline CDR1 SEHNR, CDR2 FQNEAQ (reference sequence). V shed 5 bases and J shed 5 bases, with 9 bases lying between them. There are 12 residues in the CDR3. The CDR3 DNA reads as TGTGCCAGCAGCAACTACAGGACTGAAGCTTTCTTT. Protein: CASSNYRTEAFF.

The chain uses TRBV7-8 and TRBJ2-3, with D maybe TRBD2 (6 bases). The CDR3 sequence is 17 residues long. Trimming shortened V by 5 bases and J by 0 bases, and 18 bases separated the two germline ends. Germline assignment: CDR1 SGHVS and CDR2 FQNEAQ. The CDR3 loop reads CASSPLGGALSTDTQYF. Here the CDR3 DNA reads TGTGCCAGCAGCCCGCTAGGCGGGGCACTTAGCACAGATACGCAGTATTTT.

Here the CDR3 reads CASSYSKEQLAWQPQHF. DNA for the CDR3: TGTGCCAGCAGTTACTCGAAAGAGCAACTAGCATGGCAGCCCCAGCATTTT. The rearrangement links TRBV6-5 to TRBJ1-5, with D unclear. The germline gives CDR1 MNHEY, CDR2 SVGAGI. The CDR3 totals 17 residues. V dropped 0 bases and J dropped 7 bases, with 19 bases sitting between them.

There are many counts of this clonotype. The gene calls are TRBV13 and TRBJ2-1; D ambiguous. There are 14 residues in the CDR3. Germline-derived CDR1 and CDR2 are PRHDT and FYEKMQ (reference sequence). Trimming pared 5 bases from V and 0 bases from J, leaving 8 bases between. The CDR3: CASSPRSSYNEQFF. CDR3 sequence (DNA): TGTGCCAGCAGCCCACGCAGCTCCTACAATGAGCAGTTCTTC.

The chain is built from TRBV12-3 or TRBV12-4 and TRBJ1-4, with D possibly matching TRBD1 (5 bases). CDR3 length: 14 amino acids. The ends were cut back, 10 bases at V and 4 bases at J, with 16 bases in the middle. The DNA for the CDR3 is TGTGCCATCGAAACAGGTGGTGGTAATGAAAAACTGTTTTTT. Its translation is CAIETGGGNEKLFF.

This clonotype came up a few times. The chain is built from TRBV15 and TRBJ1-1; 9 nucleotides line up with TRBD1. The CDR3 runs to 15 residues. Germline trimming cut 2 bases from V and 1 base from J; bases unmatched to any gene: 2. The germline V gene encodes CDR1 LNHNV and CDR2 YYDKDF (reference sequence). CDR3 coding DNA: TGTGCCACCAGCAGATGGACAGGGGAGAACACTGAAGCTTTCTTT. As protein: CATSRWTGENTEAFF. The whole variable domain, remainder taken from reference TRBV15 and TRBJ1-1, is DAMVIQNPRYQVTQFGKPVTLSCSQTLNHNVMYWYQQKSSQAPKLLFHYYDKDFNNEADTPDNFQSRRPNTSFCFLDIRSPGLGDTAMYLCATSRWTGENTEAFFGQGTRLTVV.

This chain links TRBV29-1 with TRBJ1-5, with a weak D call TRBD1 (5 bases). There are 14 residues in the CDR3. The V end was cut by 7 bases, the J end by 3 bases, with 16 bases between. The germline V gene encodes CDR1 SQVTM and CDR2 ANQGSEA. For the CDR3, the DNA is TGCAGCGCCGAGCTTGCAGGGTCCAATCAGCCCCAGCATTTT. This translates into CSAELAGSNQPQHF.

The J gene is TRBJ2-1, the V gene TRBV6-5; 7 bases fit TRBD2. CDR3 length: 13 amino acids. CDR1 MNHEY and CDR2 SVGAGI come from the germline V gene. The V segment lost 4 bases and the J segment 8 bases; nucleotides outside the gene matches: 5. The chain's CDR3 is CASSLTSFHEQFF. DNA of the CDR3: TGTGCCAGCAGTTTGACTAGCTTCCATGAGCAGTTCTTC.

The V and J genes are TRBV6-5 and TRBJ2-7; TRBD2 matches 9 bases. J gave up 1 base and V 0 bases, and 4 bases lay outside the gene matches. Looked up from germline, CDR1 is MNHEY and CDR2 is SVGAGI. The CDR3 has 16 amino acids. The CDR3, as DNA: TGTGCCAGCAGTTACTCAGGCGGGAGGGGATCCTACGAGCAGTACTTC. Its translation: CASSYSGGRGSYEQYF.

The chain is built from TRBV10-3 and TRBJ2-1, with 10 bases identical to TRBD1. This CDR3 spans 16 amino acids. The trim removed 3 bases at V and 9 bases at J, leaving 11 bases unmatched. Per germline, CDR1 ENHRY and CDR2 SYGVKD. This CDR3 reads CAISDSAGTGDGEQFF. Written as DNA, the CDR3 is TGTGCCATCAGTGATTCCGCCGGGACAGGGGATGGTGAGCAGTTCTTC.

This clonotype turned up a few times. The gene calls are TRBV4-3 and TRBJ1-1; no firm D call. The CDR3 loop spans 14 amino acids. In germline, CDR1 is LGHNA, CDR2 YSLEER. Trimming took off 1 base at V and 6 bases at J, with 12 bases between the two ends. The CDR3, as DNA: TGCGCCAGCAGCCAAGGATGGAAACCCTCTGAAGCTTTCTTT. Amino acid sequence: CASSQGWKPSEAFF.

In its sample, this clonotype was seen a few times. The V and J genes are TRBV4-1 and TRBJ2-2; D gene ambiguous. Germline V lookup: CDR1 MGHRA, CDR2 YSYEKL. The CDR3 has 15 amino acids. V was pared by 0 bases and J by 4 bases, with 9 bases between. The CDR3: CASSQEYRSTGELFF. The CDR3 DNA sequence: TGCGCCAGCAGCCAAGAATACAGATCCACCGGGGAGCTGTTTTTT.